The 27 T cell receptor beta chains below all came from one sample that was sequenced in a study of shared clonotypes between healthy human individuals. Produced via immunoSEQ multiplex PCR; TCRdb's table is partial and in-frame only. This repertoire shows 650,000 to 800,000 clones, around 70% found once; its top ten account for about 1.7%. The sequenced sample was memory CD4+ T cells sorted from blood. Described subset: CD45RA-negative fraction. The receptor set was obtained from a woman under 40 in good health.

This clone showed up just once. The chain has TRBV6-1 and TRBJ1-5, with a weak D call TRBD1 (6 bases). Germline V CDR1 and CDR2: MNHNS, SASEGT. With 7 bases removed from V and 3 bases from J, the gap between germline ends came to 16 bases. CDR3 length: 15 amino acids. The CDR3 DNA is TGTGCCAGCACCCTGGACAGTTTCCCCAATCAGCCCCAGCATTTT. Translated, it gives CASTLDSFPNQPQHF.

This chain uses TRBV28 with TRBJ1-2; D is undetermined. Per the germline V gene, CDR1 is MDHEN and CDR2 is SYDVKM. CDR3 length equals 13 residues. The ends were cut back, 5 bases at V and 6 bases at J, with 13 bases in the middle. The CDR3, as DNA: TGTGCCAGCAGTCCAGAGGGAAGGAATGGCTACACCTTC. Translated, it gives CASSPEGRNGYTF.

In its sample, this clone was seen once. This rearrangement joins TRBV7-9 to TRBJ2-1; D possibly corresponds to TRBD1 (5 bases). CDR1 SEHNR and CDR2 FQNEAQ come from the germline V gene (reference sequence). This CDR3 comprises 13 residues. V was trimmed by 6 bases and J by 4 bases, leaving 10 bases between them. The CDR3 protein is CASRGRSYNEQFF. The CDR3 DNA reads TGTGCCAGCAGGGGGCGCTCATACAATGAGCAGTTCTTC.

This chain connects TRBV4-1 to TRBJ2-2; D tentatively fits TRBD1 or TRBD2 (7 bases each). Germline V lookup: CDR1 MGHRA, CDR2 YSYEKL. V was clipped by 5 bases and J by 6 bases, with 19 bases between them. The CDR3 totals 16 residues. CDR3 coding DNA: TGCGCCAGCAGCTATCGAGGCCAGGGGGGGTCCGGGGAGCTGTTTTTT. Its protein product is CASSYRGQGGSGELFF.

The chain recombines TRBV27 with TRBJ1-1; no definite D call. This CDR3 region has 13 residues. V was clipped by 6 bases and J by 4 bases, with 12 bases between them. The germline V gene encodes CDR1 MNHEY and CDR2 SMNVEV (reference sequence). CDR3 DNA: TGTGCCAGCAGCGGGAGGGCGGGCACTGAAGCTTTCTTT. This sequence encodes CASSGRAGTEAFF.

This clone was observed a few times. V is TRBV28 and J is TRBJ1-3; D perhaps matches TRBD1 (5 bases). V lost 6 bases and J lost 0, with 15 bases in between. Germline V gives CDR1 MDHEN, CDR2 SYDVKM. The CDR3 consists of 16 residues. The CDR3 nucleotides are TGTGCCAGCAGCCTAGGGGTTTCATCCTCTGGAAACACCATATATTTT. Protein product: CASSLGVSSSGNTIYF.

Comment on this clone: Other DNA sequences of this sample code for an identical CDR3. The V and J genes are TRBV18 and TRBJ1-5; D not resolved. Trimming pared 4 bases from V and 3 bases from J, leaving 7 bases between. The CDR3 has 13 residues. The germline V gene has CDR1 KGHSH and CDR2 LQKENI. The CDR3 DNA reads TGTGCCAGCTCACAGGGCATCAATCAGCCCCAGCATTTT. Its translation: CASSQGINQPQHF.

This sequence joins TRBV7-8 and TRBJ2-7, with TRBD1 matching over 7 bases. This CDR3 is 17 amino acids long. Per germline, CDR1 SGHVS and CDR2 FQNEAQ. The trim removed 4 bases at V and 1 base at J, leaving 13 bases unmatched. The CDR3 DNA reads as TGTGCCAGCAGCTCTGCTCTCGACAGGGCATCATCCTACGAGCAGTACTTC. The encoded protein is CASSSALDRASSYEQYF.

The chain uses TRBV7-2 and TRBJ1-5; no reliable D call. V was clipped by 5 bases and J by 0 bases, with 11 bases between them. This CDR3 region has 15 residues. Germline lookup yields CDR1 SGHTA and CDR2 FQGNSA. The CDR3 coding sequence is TGTGCCAGCAGCGCGGACGCTATTAGCAATCAGCCCCAGCATTTT. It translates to CASSADAISNQPQHF.

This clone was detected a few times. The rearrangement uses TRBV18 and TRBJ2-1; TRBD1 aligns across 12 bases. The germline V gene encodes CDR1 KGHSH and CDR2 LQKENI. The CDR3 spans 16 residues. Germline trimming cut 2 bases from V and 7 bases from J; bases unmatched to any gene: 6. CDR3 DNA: TGTGCCAGCTCACCAGGGCGGGACAGGGGGCTGAATGAGCAGTTCTTC. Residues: CASSPGRDRGLNEQFF.

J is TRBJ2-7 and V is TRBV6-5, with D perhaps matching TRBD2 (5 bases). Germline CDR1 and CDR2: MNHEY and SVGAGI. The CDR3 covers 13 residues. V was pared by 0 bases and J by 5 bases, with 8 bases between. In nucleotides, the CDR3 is TGTGCCAGCAGTTACTCAGGTAGCGACGAGCAGTACTTC. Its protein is CASSYSGSDEQYF.

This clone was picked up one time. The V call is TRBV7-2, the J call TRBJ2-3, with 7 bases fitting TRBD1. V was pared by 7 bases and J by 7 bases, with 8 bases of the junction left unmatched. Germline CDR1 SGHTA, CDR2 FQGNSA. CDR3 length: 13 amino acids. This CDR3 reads CASTLSQGNTQYF. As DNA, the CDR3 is TGTGCCAGCACCCTATCACAGGGGAATACGCAGTATTTT.

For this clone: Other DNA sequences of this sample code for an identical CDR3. The CDR3 coding sequence is TGTGCCAGCAGCTTCGGTGATACGCAGTATTTT. Protein product: CASSFGDTQYF. The chain is built from TRBV5-4 and TRBJ2-3, with D unresolved. This CDR3 has 11 amino acids. V lost 2 bases to trimming and J lost 6 bases, with 4 bases between them. Germline V gene data show CDR1 as SGHNT and CDR2 as YYREEE (reference sequence).

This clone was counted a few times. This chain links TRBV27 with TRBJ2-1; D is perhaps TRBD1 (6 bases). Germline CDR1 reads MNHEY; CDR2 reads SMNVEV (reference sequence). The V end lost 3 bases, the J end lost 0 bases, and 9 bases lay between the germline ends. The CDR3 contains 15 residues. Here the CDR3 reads CASSLADSSYNEQFF. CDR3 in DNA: TGTGCCAGCAGTTTGGCGGACAGCTCCTACAATGAGCAGTTCTTC.

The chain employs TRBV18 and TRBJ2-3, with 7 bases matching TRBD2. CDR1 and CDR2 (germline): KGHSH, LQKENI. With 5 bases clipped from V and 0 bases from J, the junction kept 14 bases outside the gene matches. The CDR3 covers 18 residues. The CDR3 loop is CASSSTGASGYSTDTQYF. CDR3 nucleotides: TGTGCCAGCTCATCTACCGGGGCTAGCGGATATAGCACAGATACGCAGTATTTT.

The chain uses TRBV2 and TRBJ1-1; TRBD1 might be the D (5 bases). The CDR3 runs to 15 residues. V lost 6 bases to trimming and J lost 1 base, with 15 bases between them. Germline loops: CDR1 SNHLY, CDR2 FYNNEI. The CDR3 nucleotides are TGTGCCAGCAGGAAGGACATACTTACGAACACTGAAGCTTTCTTT. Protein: CASRKDILTNTEAFF.

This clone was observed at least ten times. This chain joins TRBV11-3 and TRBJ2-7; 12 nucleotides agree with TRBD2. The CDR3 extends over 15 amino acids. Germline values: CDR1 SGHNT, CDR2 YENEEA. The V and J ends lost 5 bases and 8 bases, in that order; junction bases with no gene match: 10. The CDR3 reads CASSRGLAGTPQQYF. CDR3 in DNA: TGTGCCAGCAGCCGTGGACTAGCGGGAACCCCACAGCAGTACTTC.

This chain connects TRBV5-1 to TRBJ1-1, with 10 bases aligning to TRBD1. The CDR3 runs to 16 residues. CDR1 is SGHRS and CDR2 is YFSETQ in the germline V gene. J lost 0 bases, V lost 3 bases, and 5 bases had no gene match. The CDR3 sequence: CASSWGQGIVNTEAFF. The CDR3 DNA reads TGCGCCAGCAGCTGGGGACAGGGGATAGTGAACACTGAAGCTTTCTTT. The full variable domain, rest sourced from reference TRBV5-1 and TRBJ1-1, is KAGVTQTPRYLIKTRGQQVTLSCSPISGHRSVSWYQQTPGQGLQFLFEYFSETQRNKGNFPGRFSGRQFSNSRSEMNVSTLELGDSALYLCASSWGQGIVNTEAFFGQGTRLTVV.

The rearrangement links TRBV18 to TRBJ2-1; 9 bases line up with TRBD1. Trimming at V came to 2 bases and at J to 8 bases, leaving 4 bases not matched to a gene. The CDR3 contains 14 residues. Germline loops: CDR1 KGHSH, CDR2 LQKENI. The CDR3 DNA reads TGTGCCAGCTCACCATCGGACAGGGGCTATGAGCAGTTCTTC. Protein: CASSPSDRGYEQFF.

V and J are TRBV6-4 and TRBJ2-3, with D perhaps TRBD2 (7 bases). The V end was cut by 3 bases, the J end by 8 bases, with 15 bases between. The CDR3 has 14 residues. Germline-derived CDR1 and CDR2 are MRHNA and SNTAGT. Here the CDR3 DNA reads TGTGCCAGCAGTGAGGAGGGGGGGTCGGGTACGCAGTATTTT. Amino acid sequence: CASSEEGGSGTQYF.

The CDR3 region is CASSLILAGGYNEQFF. For the CDR3, the DNA is TGTGCCAGCAGCTTGATTCTTGCGGGAGGGTACAATGAGCAGTTCTTC. The chain couples TRBV7-8 to TRBJ2-1, with 9 bases identical to TRBD2. The length of the CDR3 is 16 residues. The junction had 7 bases not matched to a gene; V was cut back by 3 bases and J by 4 bases. Germline CDR1 and CDR2: SGHVS and FQNEAQ.

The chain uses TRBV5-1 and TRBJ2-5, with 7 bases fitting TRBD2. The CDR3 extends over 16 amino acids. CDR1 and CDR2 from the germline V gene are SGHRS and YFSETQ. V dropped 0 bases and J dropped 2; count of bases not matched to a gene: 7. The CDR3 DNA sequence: TGCGCCAGCAGCTTGGGGGGTTTAGCGGGTCAAGAGACCCAGTACTTC. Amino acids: CASSLGGLAGQETQYF.

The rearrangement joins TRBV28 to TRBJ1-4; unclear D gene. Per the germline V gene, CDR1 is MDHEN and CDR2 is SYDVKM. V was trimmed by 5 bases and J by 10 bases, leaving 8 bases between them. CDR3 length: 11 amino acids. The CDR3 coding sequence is TGTGCCAGCAGTATTGCCTTAAAACTGTTTTTT. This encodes CASSIALKLFF.

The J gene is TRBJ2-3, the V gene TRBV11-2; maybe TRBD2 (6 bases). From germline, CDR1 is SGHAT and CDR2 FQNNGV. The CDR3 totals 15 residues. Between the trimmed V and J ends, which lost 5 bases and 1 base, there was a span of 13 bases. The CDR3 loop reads CASSPLGLGTDTQYF. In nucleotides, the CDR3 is TGTGCCAGCAGCCCTCTGGGACTCGGCACAGATACGCAGTATTTT. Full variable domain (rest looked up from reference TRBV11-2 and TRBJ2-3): EAGVAQSPRYKIIEKRQSVAFWCNPISGHATLYWYQQILGQGPKLLIQFQNNGVVDDSQLPKDRFSAERLKGVDSTLKIQPAKLEDSAVYLCASSPLGLGTDTQYFGPGTRLTVL.

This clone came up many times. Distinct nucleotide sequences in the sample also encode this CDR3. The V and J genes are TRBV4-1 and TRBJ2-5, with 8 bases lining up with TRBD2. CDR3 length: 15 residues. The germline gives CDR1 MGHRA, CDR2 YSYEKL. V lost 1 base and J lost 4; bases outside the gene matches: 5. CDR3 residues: CASSQGPGGVETQYF. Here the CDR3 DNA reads TGCGCCAGCAGCCAAGGTCCGGGGGGGGTAGAGACCCAGTACTTC.

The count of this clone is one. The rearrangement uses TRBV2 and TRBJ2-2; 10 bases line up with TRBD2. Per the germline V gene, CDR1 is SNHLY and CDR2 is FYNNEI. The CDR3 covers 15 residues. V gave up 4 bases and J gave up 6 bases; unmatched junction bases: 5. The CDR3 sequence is CASSALAGAPGELFF. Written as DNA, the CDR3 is TGTGCCAGCAGTGCCCTAGCGGGAGCCCCCGGGGAGCTGTTTTTT.

For the CDR3, the DNA is TGCGCCAGCAGCCCAGGACAGGGACCTTCGAACACTGAAGCTTTCTTT. Its protein is CASSPGQGPSNTEAFF. The chain links TRBV4-1 to TRBJ1-1; TRBD1 matches at 8 bases. V gave up 4 bases and J gave up 1 base; unmatched junction bases: 8. Looked up from germline, CDR1 is MGHRA and CDR2 is YSYEKL. The CDR3 totals 16 residues.